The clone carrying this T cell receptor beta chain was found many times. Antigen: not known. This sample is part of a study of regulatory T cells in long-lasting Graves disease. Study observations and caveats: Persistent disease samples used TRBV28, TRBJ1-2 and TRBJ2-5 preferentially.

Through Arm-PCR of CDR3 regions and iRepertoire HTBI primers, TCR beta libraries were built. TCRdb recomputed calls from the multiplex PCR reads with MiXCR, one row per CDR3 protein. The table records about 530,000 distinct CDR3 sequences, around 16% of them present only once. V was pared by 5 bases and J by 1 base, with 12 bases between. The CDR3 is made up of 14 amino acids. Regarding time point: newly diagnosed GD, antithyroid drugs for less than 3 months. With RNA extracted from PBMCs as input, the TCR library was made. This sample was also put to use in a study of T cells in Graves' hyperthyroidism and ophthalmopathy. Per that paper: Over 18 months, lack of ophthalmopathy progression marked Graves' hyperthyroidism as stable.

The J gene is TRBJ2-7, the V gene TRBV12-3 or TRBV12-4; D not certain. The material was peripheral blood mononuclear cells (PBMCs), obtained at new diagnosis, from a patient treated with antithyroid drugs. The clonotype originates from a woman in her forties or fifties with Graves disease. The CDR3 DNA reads TGTGCCAGCAGTGACCTTAGGGTTTCCTACGAGCAGTACTTC. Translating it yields CASSDLRVSYEQYF.